These 7 T cell receptor beta chains were sequenced from one sample in a study of shared clonotypes between healthy human individuals. The method was immunoSEQ multiplex PCR; TCRdb's version includes in-frame clones alone and lacks a portion of them. The sample includes about 2.4 million clones, more than 85% of them seen just once. The sample consisted of naive CD4+ T cells from PBMCs. Subset: CD45RA+ positively selected. Source of these receptors: a man between 18 and 29 years old in good health. Some clones in this sample may be carry-over from other donors' samples.

To note about this clone: Other DNA sequences in this specimen translate into the identical CDR3. V is TRBV5-1 and J is TRBJ2-5; 7 bases agree with TRBD1. The V gene end was trimmed by 5 bases and the J gene end by 5 bases; junction bases not matched to a gene: 6. Germline V gene lookup returns CDR1 SGHRS and CDR2 YFSETQ. CDR3 length: 13 amino acids. The DNA of the CDR3 is TGCGCCAGCAGTATACAGGGGAGCGAGACCCAGTACTTC. Protein sequence: CASSIQGSETQYF.

In its sample, this clone was seen a few times. This chain links TRBV7-3 with TRBJ1-1, with a possible D match to TRBD1 (6 bases). Germline CDR1 is SGHTA and CDR2 is FQGTGA. This CDR3 is built from 13 residues. V was clipped by 8 bases and J by 4 bases, with 14 bases between them. The CDR3 reads CASGGGGGTEAFF. In DNA form, the CDR3 reads TGTGCCAGCGGAGGGGGAGGAGGCACTGAAGCTTTCTTT.

The chain couples TRBV7-2 to TRBJ1-2; a weak D match, TRBD1 (5 bases). The germline CDR1 and CDR2 sequences are SGHTA and FQGNSA. Trimming took 1 base from V and 2 from J, leaving 11 bases between them. The CDR3 has 15 residues. DNA of the CDR3: TGTGCCAGCAGCTTAGTAATCGGGGGAAACTATGGCTACACCTTC. It yields the protein CASSLVIGGNYGYTF. Full variable domain (remainder filled in from reference TRBV7-2 and TRBJ1-2): GAGVSQSPSNKVTEKGKDVELRCDPISGHTALYWYRQSLGQGLEFLIYFQGNSAPDKSGLPSDRFSAERTGGSVSTLTIQRTQQEDSAVYLCASSLVIGGNYGYTFGSGTRLTVV.

This clone occurred once. The rearrangement links TRBV15 to TRBJ1-1, with D unclear. The CDR3 length is 11 residues. V was shortened by 11 bases and J by 4 bases, with 11 bases between the two germline ends. From germline, CDR1 is LNHNV and CDR2 YYDKDF (reference sequence). Here the CDR3 DNA reads TGTGCCGGGGAGGGATCCACTGAAGCTTTCTTT. The encoded protein is CAGEGSTEAFF.

As regards this clone: The same CDR3 also results from other DNA sequences found in this sample. This sequence joins TRBV4-3 and TRBJ2-7; 15 bases fit TRBD2. The CDR3 is 15 amino acids. Unmatched junction bases numbered 1, after V lost 3 bases and J lost 4 bases. The germline V gene encodes CDR1 LGHNA and CDR2 YSLEER. CDR3 in amino acids: CASSQGLAGGYEQYF. The CDR3 DNA sequence: TGCGCCAGCAGCCAGGGACTAGCGGGAGGTTACGAGCAGTACTTC.

This chain joins TRBV5-1 and TRBJ2-3; 10 nucleotides line up with TRBD1. Trimming cost V 4 bases and J 4 bases; bases outside gene matches: 6. From germline, CDR1 is SGHRS and CDR2 YFSETQ. The CDR3 contains 15 residues. CDR3 amino acids: CASSTEGTGADTQYF. The CDR3 DNA reads TGCGCCAGCAGCACCGAAGGGACAGGGGCAGATACGCAGTATTTT.

The chain employs TRBV2 and TRBJ1-2; D uncertain. V dropped 4 bases and J dropped 2 bases, with 5 bases sitting between them. Per the germline V gene, CDR1 is SNHLY and CDR2 is FYNNEI. The CDR3 totals 12 residues. The CDR3 is CASSAQNYGYTF. CDR3 coding DNA: TGTGCCAGCAGTGCACAGAACTATGGCTACACCTTC.